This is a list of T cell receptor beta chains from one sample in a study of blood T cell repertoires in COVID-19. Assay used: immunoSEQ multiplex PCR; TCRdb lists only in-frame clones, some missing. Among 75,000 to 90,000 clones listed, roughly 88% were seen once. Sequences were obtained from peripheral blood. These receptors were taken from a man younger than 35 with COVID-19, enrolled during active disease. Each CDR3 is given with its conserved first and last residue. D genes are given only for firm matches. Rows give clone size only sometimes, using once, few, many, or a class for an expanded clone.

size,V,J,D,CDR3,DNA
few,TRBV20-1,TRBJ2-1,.,CSAVRVEQFF,TGCAGTGCCGTACGGGTTGAGCAGTTCTTC
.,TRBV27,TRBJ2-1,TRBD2,CASRGTIYNEQFF,TGTGCCAGCAGGGGGACTATATACAATGAGCAGTTCTTC
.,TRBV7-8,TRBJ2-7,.,CASSKKPPAGAYEQYF,TGTGCCAGCAGCAAAAAACCTCCAGCTGGAGCCTACGAGCAGTACTTC
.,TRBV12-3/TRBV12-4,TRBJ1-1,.,CASSPVGVTEAFF,TGTGCCAGCAGTCCCGTCGGTGTCACTGAAGCTTTCTTT
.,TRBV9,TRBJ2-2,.,CASSEEIRETGELFF,TGTGCCAGCAGCGAAGAGATAAGGGAGACCGGGGAGCTGTTTTTT
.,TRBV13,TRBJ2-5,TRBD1,CASSLVGQGVQETQYF,TGTGCCAGCAGCTTAGTCGGGCAGGGGGTGCAAGAGACCCAGTACTTC
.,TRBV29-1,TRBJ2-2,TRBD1,CSAHSQGPTNTGELFF,TGCAGCGCACACTCACAGGGGCCGACGAACACCGGGGAGCTGTTTTTT
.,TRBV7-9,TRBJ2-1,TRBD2,CASSFWLAGGNEQFF,TGTGCCAGCAGCTTTTGGCTAGCGGGAGGGAATGAGCAGTTCTTC
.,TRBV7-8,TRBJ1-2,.,CASSFLRTSAYGYTF,TGTGCCAGCAGCTTTTTGCGGACATCTGCCTATGGCTACACCTTC
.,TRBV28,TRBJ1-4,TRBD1,CASSLALYRGEKLFF,TGTGCCAGCAGTTTGGCTCTGTACAGGGGAGAAAAACTGTTTTTT
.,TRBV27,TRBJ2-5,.,CASSLWGHRQETQYF,TGTGCCAGCAGTTTATGGGGCCACCGGCAAGAGACCCAGTACTTC
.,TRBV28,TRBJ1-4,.,CASSTTFSTNEKLLF,TGTGCCAGCAGTACCACTTTCTCAACTAATGAAAAACTGCTTTTT
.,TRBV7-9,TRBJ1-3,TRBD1,CASSSPPVQGVNTIYF,TGTGCCAGCAGCTCCCCCCCGGTGCAGGGGGTAAACACCATATATTTT
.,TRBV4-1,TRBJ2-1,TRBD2,CASSQGPAGTSTFF,TGCGCCAGCAGCCAAGGACCCGCCGGGACTAGCACGTTCTTC
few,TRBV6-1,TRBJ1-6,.,CASSEAIRLRGADSPLHF,TGTGCCAGCAGTGAAGCGATCCGGCTACGGGGGGCTGATTCACCCCTCCACTTT
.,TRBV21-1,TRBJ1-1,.,CASSKKLNTEAFF,TGTGCCAGCAGCAAGAAACTTAACACTGAAGCTTTCTTT
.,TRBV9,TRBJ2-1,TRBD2,CASNLRGGEYNEQFF,TGTGCCAGTAACCTTCGTGGGGGGGAGTACAATGAGCAGTTCTTC
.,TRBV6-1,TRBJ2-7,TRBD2,CASSEASGGVYEQYF,TGTGCCAGCAGTGAAGCCTCGGGAGGAGTATACGAGCAGTACTTC
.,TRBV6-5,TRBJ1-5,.,CASSALGEGQPQHF,TGTGCCAGCTCGGCCCTGGGGGAGGGTCAGCCCCAGCATTTT
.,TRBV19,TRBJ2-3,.,CASSAQGEGTDTQYF,TGTGCCAGTAGTGCCCAGGGGGAGGGCACAGATACGCAGTATTTT
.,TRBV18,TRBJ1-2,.,CASSPPPFTGTNYGYTF,TGTGCCAGCTCACCACCTCCCTTTACAGGGACTAACTATGGCTACACCTTC
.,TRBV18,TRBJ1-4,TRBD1,CASSPGQANEKLFF,TGTGCCAGCTCACCTGGACAGGCGAATGAAAAACTGTTTTTT
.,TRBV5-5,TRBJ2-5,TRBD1,CASSLAPTGPVGTQYF,TGTGCCAGCAGCTTGGCCCCGACAGGGCCAGTGGGGACCCAGTACTTC
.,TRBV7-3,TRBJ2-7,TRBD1,CASSLQGADEQYF,TGTGCCAGCAGCCTCCAGGGGGCCGACGAGCAGTACTTC
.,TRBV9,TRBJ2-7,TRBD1,CASSVAGTGRNEQYF,TGTGCCAGCAGCGTAGCTGGGACAGGTCGAAACGAGCAGTACTTC
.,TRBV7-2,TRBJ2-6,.,CASSLGIGQGGRANVLTF,TGTGCCAGCAGCTTAGGAATAGGGCAGGGCGGAAGGGCCAACGTCCTGACTTTC
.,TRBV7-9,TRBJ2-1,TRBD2,CASSLVVSGRSEQFF,TGTGCCAGCAGCTTAGTTGTTAGCGGGAGGTCTGAGCAGTTCTTC
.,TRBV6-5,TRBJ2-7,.,CASSLLPRYEQYF,TGTGCCAGCAGCCTTCTCCCCCGCTACGAGCAGTACTTC
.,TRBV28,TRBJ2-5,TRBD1,CASSGTGTGGETQYF,TGTGCCAGCAGTGGGACCGGGACAGGGGGAGAGACCCAGTACTTC
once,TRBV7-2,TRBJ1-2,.,CASSSRRGGGYTF,TGTGCCAGCAGCTCCCGACGCGGCGGTGGCTACACCTTC
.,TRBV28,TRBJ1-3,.,CASSLWQGNTIYF,TGTGCCAGCAGTTTGTGGCAGGGAAACACCATATATTTT
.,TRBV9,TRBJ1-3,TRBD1,CASSVNGQGLSGNTIYF,TGTGCCAGCAGCGTCAACGGACAGGGGCTCTCTGGAAACACCATATATTTT
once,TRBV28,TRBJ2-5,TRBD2,CASRAGVETQYF,TGTGCCAGCAGGGCGGGAGTAGAGACCCAGTACTTC
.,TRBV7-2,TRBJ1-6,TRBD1,CASSKGQGQGSPLHF,TGTGCCAGCAGCAAAGGACAGGGGCAAGGTTCACCCCTCCACTTT
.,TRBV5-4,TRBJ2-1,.,CASSQGGQSYNEQFF,TGTGCCAGCAGTCAGGGGGGACAGTCCTACAATGAGCAGTTCTTC